These 28 T cell receptor beta chains were all obtained from the same sample, sequenced in a study of T cell responses to AZD1222 COVID-19 vaccine. Method: immunoSEQ multiplex PCR; TCRdb's copy keeps in-frame clones and lacks some. This sample carries 150,000 to 200,000 clones, around 93% of them seen once, and the ten largest clones take about 9.2%. The sequenced sample was peripheral blood, obtained on day 0 of AZD1222 vaccination. The source of these receptors is an adult in good health.

The chain employs TRBV5-4 and TRBJ1-2; D is perhaps TRBD1 (6 bases). This CDR3 has 16 residues. Germline values: CDR1 SGHNT, CDR2 YYREEE (reference sequence). The V end was cut by 3 bases, the J end by 8 bases, with 23 bases between. For the CDR3, the DNA is TGTGCCAGCAGCTCGCTCCGCGGGGGCCTGCTATGGGGCTACACCTTC. It yields the protein CASSSLRGGLLWGYTF.

CDR3 sequence (DNA): TGTGCCAGTCTAGACAGGGCCCAGCGTTCGGCCCAGTACTTC. Residues: CASLDRAQRSAQYF. J is TRBJ2-5 and V is TRBV28, with 7 bases that match TRBD1. CDR3 length equals 14 residues. Losses at the gene ends were 9 bases for V and 9 bases for J; bases not matched to a gene: 16. Germline V CDR1 and CDR2: MDHEN, SYDVKM.

This clone was recorded once. For the CDR3, the DNA is TGTGCCAGCAGTTTACCCGAGAGTGCGCAGTTCTTC. Translating gives CASSLPESAQFF. V and J are TRBV28 and TRBJ2-1, with D unresolved. Trimming pared 2 bases from V and 12 bases from J, leaving 11 bases between. Germline values: CDR1 MDHEN, CDR2 SYDVKM. This CDR3 comprises 12 residues.

The rearrangement joins TRBV2 to TRBJ1-1, with D tentatively TRBD1 (6 bases). Germline values: CDR1 SNHLY, CDR2 FYNNEI. The CDR3 is made up of 18 amino acids. Trimming took 8 bases from V and 0 from J, leaving 25 bases between them. The CDR3 loop is CASWNPRGQLTLNTEAFF. CDR3 DNA: TGTGCCAGCTGGAATCCCCGGGGACAACTTACATTGAACACTGAAGCTTTCTTT.

V is TRBV28 and J is TRBJ1-1; tentatively, D is TRBD1 (6 bases). Trimming took off 7 bases at V and 1 base at J, with 10 bases between the two ends. The CDR3 spans 13 residues. In germline, CDR1 is MDHEN, CDR2 SYDVKM. The DNA of the CDR3 is TGTGCCAGCACGGACAGTTGGAACACTGAAGCTTTCTTT. It specifies CASTDSWNTEAFF.

The chain employs TRBV7-8 and TRBJ1-6; the D is unclear. Germline-derived CDR1 and CDR2 are SGHVS and FQNEAQ. With 4 bases removed from V and 5 bases from J, the gap between germline ends came to 9 bases. The CDR3 spans 14 residues. CDR3 amino acids: CASSSGRNNSPLHF. For the CDR3, the DNA is TGTGCCAGCAGCTCGGGCAGGAATAATTCACCCCTCCACTTT.

V gene TRBV5-6 combines with J gene TRBJ1-2; D might be TRBD1 (5 bases). Germline V gene lookup returns CDR1 SGHDT and CDR2 YYEEEE. V was pared by 0 bases and J by 7 bases, with 19 bases between. This CDR3 region has 16 residues. CDR3: CASSLAVGDAGGGYTF. The CDR3 DNA reads TGTGCCAGCAGCTTGGCGGTCGGGGACGCTGGGGGTGGCTACACCTTC.

CDR3 in DNA: TGTGCCAGCAGTGAAAGGCTAGCGGGAGGGCCTGAGCAGTACTTC. It is translated as CASSERLAGGPEQYF. This chain links TRBV2 with TRBJ2-7, with 12 bases aligning to TRBD2. CDR3 size: 15 residues. Trimming cost V 2 bases and J 7 bases; bases outside gene matches: 6. Germline V CDR1 and CDR2: SNHLY, FYNNEI.

This chain joins TRBV28 and TRBJ2-1; D is ambiguous. V dropped 6 bases and J dropped 7 bases, with 16 bases sitting between them. Germline CDR1 MDHEN, CDR2 SYDVKM. CDR3 size: 14 residues. The DNA of the CDR3 is TGTGCCAGCAGGGGTAGAGTAATTGGGAATGAGCAGTTCTTC. Translated, it gives CASRGRVIGNEQFF.

This clone showed up many times. The chain combines TRBV21-1 with TRBJ1-6; TRBD1 is the table's D call, not checked against the DNA. TRBV21-1 is given as a pseudogene. There are 15 residues in the CDR3. CDR3 region: CASSKAQGCNSPLHF. In nucleotides, the CDR3 is TGTGCCAGCAGCAAAGCCCAGGGGTGTAATTCACCCCTCCACTTT.

V gene TRBV10-3 combines with J gene TRBJ1-1; weak D call: TRBD1 (5 bases). This CDR3 contains 11 residues. The ends were cut back, 11 bases at V and 8 bases at J, with 15 bases in the middle. Germline V CDR1 and CDR2: ENHRY, SYGVKD. CDR3 amino acids: CAARGAEEAFF. In nucleotides, the CDR3 is TGTGCCGCGAGAGGGGCAGAAGAAGCTTTCTTT.

The V call is TRBV9, the J call TRBJ1-3; TRBD1 aligns across 8 bases. The germline V gene encodes CDR1 SGDLS and CDR2 YYNGEE. The trim removed 4 bases at V and 0 bases at J, leaving 0 bases unmatched. There are 14 residues in the CDR3. In DNA, the CDR3 is TGTGCCAGCAGCACAGGGGGCTCTGGAAACACCATATATTTT. It encodes CASSTGGSGNTIYF.

V and J are TRBV13 and TRBJ1-2, with a weak D call TRBD1 (5 bases). V lost 3 bases, J lost 1 base, and 15 bases lay in between. CDR1 PRHDT and CDR2 FYEKMQ come from the germline V gene (reference sequence). The CDR3 has 16 amino acids. The CDR3 DNA reads TGTGCCAGCAGCTTTCAGACCCTCGGGGGTAACTATGGCTACACCTTC. It encodes CASSFQTLGGNYGYTF.

The J gene is TRBJ1-5, the V gene TRBV2, with TRBD1 as a possible D gene (5 bases). Germline V gene lookup returns CDR1 SNHLY and CDR2 FYNNEI. The CDR3 is 15 residues long. V lost 3 bases to trimming and J lost 5 bases, with 14 bases between them. The DNA of the CDR3 is TGTGCCAGCAGTGAGATGGGGAGGGGTGATCAGCCCCAGCATTTT. It is translated as CASSEMGRGDQPQHF.

The chain is built from TRBV7-2 and TRBJ2-7; D unresolved. The germline V gene encodes CDR1 SGHTA and CDR2 FQGNSA. The CDR3 covers 14 residues. V was clipped by 2 bases and J by 2 bases, with 10 bases between them. The CDR3 DNA reads TGTGCCAGCAGCTTAAGTCCAGTTACCTACGAGCAGTACTTC. It is translated as CASSLSPVTYEQYF.

CDR3 DNA: TGTGCCAGCCGGGACCCTCCGAGCAATCAGCCCCAGCATTTT. Residues: CASRDPPSNQPQHF. The gene calls are TRBV6-5 and TRBJ1-5; D may be TRBD1 (5 bases). This CDR3 is 14 amino acids long. V was trimmed by 8 bases and J by 1 base, leaving 12 bases between them. CDR1 MNHEY and CDR2 SVGAGI come from the germline V gene.

The V and J genes are TRBV5-4 and TRBJ1-1; 8 nucleotides line up with TRBD1. The V segment lost 4 bases and the J segment 5 bases; nucleotides outside the gene matches: 7. The CDR3 is 14 residues long. In germline, CDR1 is SGHNT, CDR2 YYREEE (reference sequence). CDR3 DNA: TGTGCCAGCAGCCCTGACAGGGGAAAGACTGAAGCTTTCTTT. This translates into CASSPDRGKTEAFF.

The V call is TRBV28, the J call TRBJ2-5; D gene ambiguous. V was pared by 1 base and J by 0 bases, with 6 bases between. Germline values: CDR1 MDHEN, CDR2 SYDVKM. The CDR3 extends over 14 amino acids. CDR3 DNA sequence: TGTGCCAGCAGTTTATTGCAGGACCAAGAGACCCAGTACTTC. This encodes CASSLLQDQETQYF.

The rearrangement links TRBV29-1 to TRBJ1-1; weak D call: TRBD1 (6 bases). This CDR3 has 11 amino acids. Looked up from germline, CDR1 is SQVTM and CDR2 is ANQGSEA. V lost 4 bases and J 8 bases, leaving 11 bases between the germline ends. CDR3 amino acids: CSVAGEREAFF. The CDR3 nucleotides read TGCAGCGTTGCAGGGGAAAGGGAAGCTTTCTTT. The entire variable domain, with the rest obtained from reference TRBV29-1 and TRBJ1-1, is as follows: SAVISQKPSRDICQRGTSLTIQCQVDSQVTMMFWYRQQPGQSLTLIATANQGSEATYESGFVIDKFPISRPNLTFSTLTVSNMSPEDSSIYLCSVAGEREAFFGQGTRLTVV.

This chain links TRBV28 with TRBJ2-6; D ambiguous. The ends were cut back, 3 bases at V and 4 bases at J, with 7 bases in the middle. The CDR3 has 14 amino acids. CDR1 is MDHEN, CDR2 SYDVKM, per germline. CDR3 in DNA: TGTGCCAGCAGTTTGGAACTGGGGGCCAACGTCCTGACTTTC. Translated, it gives CASSLELGANVLTF.

The table lists this clone with a count of one. This chain links TRBV7-9 with TRBJ1-5, with D tentatively TRBD1 (5 bases). This CDR3 has 13 residues. CDR1 and CDR2 from the germline V gene are SEHNR and FQNEAQ (reference sequence). The V and J ends lost 5 bases and 3 bases respectively, with 8 bases between them. The CDR3 loop reads CASSTGFNQPQHF. CDR3 coding DNA: TGTGCCAGCAGCACAGGTTTCAATCAGCCCCAGCATTTT.

This clone occurred once. The V call is TRBV11-3, the J call TRBJ2-2, with 8 bases fitting TRBD2. CDR1 is SGHNT and CDR2 is YENEEA in the germline V gene. The CDR3 is 14 residues long. V shed 4 bases, J shed 5 bases, and the junction held 3 bases outside the gene matches. CDR3 nucleotides: TGTGCCAGCAGCTCGGGGGGGCGAACCGGGGAGCTGTTTTTT. Protein sequence: CASSSGGRTGELFF.

The chain recombines TRBV20-1 with TRBJ1-6; D not resolved. The CDR3 contains 14 residues. V was cut by 3 bases and J by 8 bases, with 14 bases left in between. CDR1 is DFQATT and CDR2 is SNEGSKA in the germline V gene (reference sequence). The CDR3 spells CSASSSGKHSPLHF. CDR3 DNA: TGCAGTGCTAGTTCCTCCGGGAAGCATTCACCCCTCCACTTT.

V gene TRBV4-2 combines with J gene TRBJ2-1; 7 positions match TRBD2. The CDR3 is 16 residues long. Germline CDR1 is LGHNA and CDR2 is YNFKEQ. Trimming cost V 0 bases and J 2 bases; bases outside gene matches: 4. The CDR3 nucleotides read TGTGCCAGCAGCCAAGAGTCTAGCGGACCCTACAATGAGCAGTTCTTC. Its protein is CASSQESSGPYNEQFF.

The J gene is TRBJ2-1, the V gene TRBV19; 8 nucleotides match TRBD2. The CDR3 totals 14 residues. Germline CDR1 LNHDA, CDR2 SQIVND (reference sequence). Losses at the gene ends were 3 bases for V and 10 bases for J; bases not matched to a gene: 8. For the CDR3, the DNA is TGTGCCAGTAGTATCGGGACTAGTCCACAAGAGCAGTTCTTC. It translates to CASSIGTSPQEQFF.

The chain combines TRBV6-5 with TRBJ1-5, with 8 nucleotides matching TRBD1. The V gene end was trimmed by 10 bases and the J gene end by 3 bases; junction bases not matched to a gene: 8. Germline V gene data show CDR1 as MNHEY and CDR2 as SVGAGI. This CDR3 comprises 14 residues. The DNA for the CDR3 is TGTGCCACCGATCGGACAGGGACCAATCAGCCCCAGCATTTT. This codes for CATDRTGTNQPQHF.

The chain links TRBV6-2 or TRBV6-3 to TRBJ2-5; 7 bases fit TRBD1. V was clipped by 4 bases and J by 3 bases; unmatched bases: 5. The CDR3 consists of 14 residues. CDR1 and CDR2 from the germline V gene are MNHEY and SVGEGT. CDR3 protein: CASSSFDREETQYF. CDR3 DNA: TGTGCCAGCAGTTCCTTTGACAGGGAAGAGACCCAGTACTTC.

The rearrangement joins TRBV29-1 to TRBJ1-1; D remains ambiguous. V was shortened by 0 bases and J by 8 bases, with 10 bases between the two germline ends. The CDR3 is 12 amino acids. From germline, CDR1 is SQVTM and CDR2 ANQGSEA. CDR3 sequence: CSVEDRGREAFF. The CDR3, as DNA: TGCAGCGTTGAAGATCGAGGTAGGGAAGCTTTCTTT.